These T cell receptor beta chains were read from a single sample in a study of monozygotic twins with inflammatory bowel disease. Reanalyzing the 5' RACE reads, TCRdb keeps one entry per CDR3 protein, without DNA. This listing includes about 110,000 distinct CDR3 sequences. Specimen: blood. These receptors were taken from a human donor with ulcerative colitis or Crohn's disease, or a healthy co-twin of an affected twin (not recorded which). CDR3s include the opening cysteine and the closing phenylalanine or tryptophan.

TRBJ2-1,TRBV5-1,CASSSEGEEQFF
TRBJ1-1,TRBV19,CASSTSAIRTEAFF
TRBJ1-1,TRBV11-2,CASSLYLDTEAFF
TRBJ2-5,TRBV4-2,CASSQDGGGHQETQYF
TRBJ2-3,TRBV4-1,CASSRPRLAPSTDTQYF
TRBJ1-2,TRBV7-9,CASSLVRWGYTF
TRBJ2-3,TRBV2,CASSIWRGLAGGRRTDTQYF
TRBJ1-5,TRBV28,CASSLWWGLGTGGSQPQHF
TRBJ2-7,TRBV28,CAAQQRGTYEQYF
TRBJ2-1,TRBV18,CASQPQHGYNEQFF
TRBJ1-6,TRBV20-1,CSARDLGGQGARSPLHF
TRBJ1-3,TRBV2,CASSIGQGNTIYF
TRBJ2-3,TRBV5-1,CASSLVSVEDTQYF
TRBJ1-5,TRBV5-1,CASSLGDGHNQPQHF
TRBJ2-5,TRBV3-1,CASSQAGPVQGTETQYF
TRBJ1-5,TRBV12-5,CASGLRERGLSVNQPQHF
TRBJ1-3,TRBV3-1,CASSQDGTTRNTIYF
TRBJ1-1,TRBV18,CASSPGQGNMDTEAFF
TRBJ2-5,TRBV10-3,CAISGGRGGAETQYF
TRBJ2-7,TRBV7-2,CASSLHRGSEQYF
TRBJ2-5,TRBV6-5,CASSRQVGETQYF
TRBJ2-2,TRBV20-1,CSATTGVNTGELFF
TRBJ1-6,TRBV18,CASSPDGDSPLHF
TRBJ1-1,TRBV7-2,CASSLSRVSNTEAFF
TRBJ2-1,TRBV12-3/TRBV12-4,CASSPLPINEQFF
TRBJ2-1,TRBV20-1,CSARGGGAYNEQFF
TRBJ2-5,TRBV4-3,CASSRGLAGDLETQYF
TRBJ2-1,TRBV7-2,CASSRQGASYNEQFF
TRBJ2-2,TRBV7-9,CASSPAGHLNTGELFF
TRBJ1-2,TRBV4-3,CASSQARVSSGYTF
TRBJ1-1,TRBV7-2,CASSTTPQNTEAFF
TRBJ2-3,TRBV5-1,CASSLGQGAVDTQYF
TRBJ2-7,TRBV4-3,CASSLRRGYEQYF
TRBJ2-3,TRBV20-1,CSASAGLAGGLGTDTQYF
TRBJ2-1,TRBV20-1,CSAAGTSVYPFF
TRBJ1-4,TRBV5-1,CASSFLAGEGEKLFF